This T cell receptor beta chain was profiled in a study of blood T cell repertoires in COVID-19. Profiled with immunoSEQ multiplex PCR; TCRdb holds only in-frame clones, not every one. The table has around 150,000 clones, less than 85% seen once. Germline trimming cut 11 bases from V and 7 bases from J; bases unmatched to any gene: 4. Germline CDR1 reads ENHRY; CDR2 reads SYGVKD. This CDR3 spans 12 amino acids. This chain uses TRBV10-3 with TRBJ2-1; 11 bases align to TRBD2. The sequenced sample was peripheral blood. The TCR was taken from a woman between 40 and 55 years old with COVID-19, enrolled during active disease. CDR3 sequence (DNA): TGTGCCTGCCGGACTAGCGGGAATGAGCAGTTCTTC. Its protein is CACRTSGNEQFF.